The 10 T cell receptor beta chains given below trace back to one sample, sequenced in a study of patients and donors after allogeneic stem cell transplantation. TCRdb ran MiXCR on the RT-PCR reads and lists one entry per CDR3 protein. This sample has 150,000 or so distinct CDR3 sequences, with roughly 22% found just once. Sequencing was carried out using blood, either unsorted or a sorted T cell fraction (not recorded which). The receptor set was obtained from a human donor who was either an allogeneic HSCT recipient or a stem cell or donor lymphocyte infusion donor (not recorded which). It is not recorded whose cells these are; they may come from a transplant donor.

This clonotype was counted ten times or more. This chain connects TRBV29-1 to TRBJ1-1; D is possibly TRBD1 (6 bases). The V gene's germline CDR1 is SQVTM and CDR2 ANQGSEA. With 6 bases removed from V and 2 bases from J, the gap between germline ends came to 13 bases. There are 13 residues in the CDR3. CDR3 nucleotides: TGCAGCGTCAGAGACAGGCAAAACACTGAAGCTTTCTTT. Translated: CSVRDRQNTEAFF.

V gene TRBV29-1 combines with J gene TRBJ2-5; 13 bases are shared with TRBD2. CDR3 length: 14 residues. Germline-derived CDR1 and CDR2 are SQVTM and ANQGSEA. V dropped 5 bases and J dropped 4; count of bases not matched to a gene: 4. The CDR3 reads CSVTWTSGRETQYF. CDR3 nucleotide sequence: TGCAGCGTTACTTGGACTAGCGGGAGAGAGACCCAGTACTTC.

The V gene is TRBV7-2, the J gene TRBJ2-1; tentatively, D is TRBD2 (6 bases). Per germline, CDR1 SGHTA and CDR2 FQGNSA. With 6 bases removed from V and 2 bases from J, the gap between germline ends came to 17 bases. CDR3 length: 16 residues. CDR3: CASSINGGATYNEQFF. The CDR3 coding sequence is TGTGCCAGCAGTATAAACGGCGGGGCCACCTACAATGAGCAGTTCTTC.

The chain employs TRBV7-9 and TRBJ2-7, with D unresolved. V was trimmed by 5 bases and J by 3 bases, leaving 17 bases between them. This CDR3 comprises 15 residues. Per germline, CDR1 SEHNR and CDR2 FQNEAQ (reference sequence). The CDR3 DNA follows: TGTGCCAGCAGCCCGAGTTGGGCTAGGAACTACGAGCAGTACTTC. Residues: CASSPSWARNYEQYF.

This clonotype turned up a few times. V is TRBV25-1 and J is TRBJ2-4, with D possibly being TRBD2 (6 bases). The CDR3 spans 18 residues. Germline V gene lookup returns CDR1 MGHDK and CDR2 SYGVNS. The V end was cut by 2 bases, the J end by 1 base, with 18 bases between. CDR3 nucleotides: TGTGCCAGCAGTGAAACCCAAGCTAGCGATTGGGCCAAAAACATTCAGTACTTC. This sequence encodes CASSETQASDWAKNIQYF.

A word on this clonotype: Being one base from a much bigger clone, this may be a read error. The rearrangement uses TRBV5-1 and TRBJ1-1; the D gene is possibly TRBD1 (6 bases). There are 15 residues in the CDR3. Germline V gene sequence: CDR1 SGHRS, CDR2 YFSETQ. Written as DNA, the CDR3 is TGCGCCAGCGGCTTGGGTCCAGGGGTGAACACTGAAGCTTTCTTT. Its translation is CASGLGPGVNTEAFF.

The gene calls are TRBV5-6 and TRBJ2-1, with 7 positions matching TRBD1. This CDR3 region has 16 residues. Losses at the gene ends were 5 bases for V and 5 bases for J; bases not matched to a gene: 13. CDR1 SGHDT and CDR2 YYEEEE come from the germline V gene. CDR3 sequence reads: CASREEGAPTNNEQFF. CDR3 nucleotide sequence: TGTGCCAGCAGAGAAGAGGGGGCGCCGACTAACAATGAGCAGTTCTTC.

This clonotype came up a few times. The J gene is TRBJ1-3, the V gene TRBV9, with D unclear. CDR1 is SGDLS and CDR2 is YYNGEE in the germline V gene. The CDR3 length is 15 residues. With 0 bases removed from V and 8 bases from J, the gap between germline ends came to 15 bases. CDR3 region: CASSVEGPTWDTIYF. Written as DNA, the CDR3 is TGTGCCAGCAGCGTAGAGGGCCCGACTTGGGACACCATATATTTT.

The table lists this clonotype with many counts. This chain joins TRBV20-1 and TRBJ1-2; 7 bases are a match to TRBD1. The J segment lost 4 bases and the V segment lost 8 bases, leaving 13 bases of the junction unmatched. CDR3 length: 14 amino acids. Germline CDR1 and CDR2: DFQATT and SNEGSKA (reference sequence). The CDR3 DNA is TGCAGTACTGAACAAGGGGGCTATAGCTATGGCTACACCTTC. It translates to CSTEQGGYSYGYTF.

The chain recombines TRBV2 with TRBJ2-2, with D perhaps given as TRBD1 or TRBD2 (5 bases each). The ends were cut back, 4 bases at V and 0 bases at J, with 30 bases in the middle. The CDR3 spans 22 residues. CDR1 is SNHLY, CDR2 FYNNEI, per germline. The CDR3 loop is CASSVGTFRGYFGDANTGELFF. The CDR3 DNA follows: TGTGCCAGCAGTGTCGGGACCTTTCGAGGGTATTTCGGGGACGCGAACACCGGGGAGCTGTTTTTT. Using reference TRBV2 and TRBJ2-2 for the parts outside the CDR3, the full variable domain is EPEVTQTPSHQVTQMGQEVILRCVPISNHLYFYWYRQILGQKVEFLVSFYNNEISEKSEIFDDQFSVERPDGSNFTLKIRSTKLEDSAMYFCASSVGTFRGYFGDANTGELFFGEGSRLTVL.